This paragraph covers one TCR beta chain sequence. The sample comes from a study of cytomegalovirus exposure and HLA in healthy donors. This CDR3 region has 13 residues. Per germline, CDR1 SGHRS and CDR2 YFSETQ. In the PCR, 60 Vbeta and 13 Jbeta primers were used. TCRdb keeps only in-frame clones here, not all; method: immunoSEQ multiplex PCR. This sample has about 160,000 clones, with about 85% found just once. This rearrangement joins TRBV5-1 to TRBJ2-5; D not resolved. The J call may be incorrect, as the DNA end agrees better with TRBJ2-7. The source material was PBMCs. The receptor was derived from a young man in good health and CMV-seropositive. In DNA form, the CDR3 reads TGCGCCAGCAGCTTGGTGCCAACCTACGAGCAGTACTTC. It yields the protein CASSLVPTYEQYF.